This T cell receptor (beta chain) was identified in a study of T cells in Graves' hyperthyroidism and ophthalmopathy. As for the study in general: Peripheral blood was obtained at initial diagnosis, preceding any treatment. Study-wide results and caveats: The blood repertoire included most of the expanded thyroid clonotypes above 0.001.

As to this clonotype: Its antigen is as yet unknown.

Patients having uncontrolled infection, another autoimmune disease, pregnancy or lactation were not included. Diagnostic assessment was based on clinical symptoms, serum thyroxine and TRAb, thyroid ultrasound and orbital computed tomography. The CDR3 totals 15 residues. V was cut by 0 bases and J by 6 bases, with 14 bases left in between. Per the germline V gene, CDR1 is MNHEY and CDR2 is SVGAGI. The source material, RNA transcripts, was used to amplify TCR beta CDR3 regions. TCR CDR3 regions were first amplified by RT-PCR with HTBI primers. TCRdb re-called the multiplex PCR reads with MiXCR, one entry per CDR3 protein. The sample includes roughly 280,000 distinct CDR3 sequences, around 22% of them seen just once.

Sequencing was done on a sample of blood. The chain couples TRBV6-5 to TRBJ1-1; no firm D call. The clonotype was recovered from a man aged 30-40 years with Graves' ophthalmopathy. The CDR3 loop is CASSYSGHTGAEAFF. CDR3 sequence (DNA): TGTGCCAGCAGTTACTCGGGTCATACGGGCGCTGAAGCTTTCTTT.